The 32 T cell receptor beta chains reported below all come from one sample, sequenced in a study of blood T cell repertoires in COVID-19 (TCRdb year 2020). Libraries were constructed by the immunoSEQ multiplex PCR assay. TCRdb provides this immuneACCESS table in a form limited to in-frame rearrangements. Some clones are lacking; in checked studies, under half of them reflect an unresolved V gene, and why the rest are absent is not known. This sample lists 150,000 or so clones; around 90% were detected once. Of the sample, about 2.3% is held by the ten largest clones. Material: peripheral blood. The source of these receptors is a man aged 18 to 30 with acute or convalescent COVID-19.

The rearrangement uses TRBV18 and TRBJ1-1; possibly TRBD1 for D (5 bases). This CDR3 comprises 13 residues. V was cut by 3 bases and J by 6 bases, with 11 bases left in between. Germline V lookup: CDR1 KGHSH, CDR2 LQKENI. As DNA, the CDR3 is TGTGCCAGCTCACCGGCGGGGGACGCTGAAGCTTTCTTT. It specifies CASSPAGDAEAFF.

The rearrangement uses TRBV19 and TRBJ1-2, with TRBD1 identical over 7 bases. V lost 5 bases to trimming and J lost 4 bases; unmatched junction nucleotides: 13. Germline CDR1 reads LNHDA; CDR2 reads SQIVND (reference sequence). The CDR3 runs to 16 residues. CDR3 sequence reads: CASSVNWDSEVYGYTF. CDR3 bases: TGTGCCAGTAGTGTCAACTGGGACAGCGAAGTCTATGGCTACACCTTC.

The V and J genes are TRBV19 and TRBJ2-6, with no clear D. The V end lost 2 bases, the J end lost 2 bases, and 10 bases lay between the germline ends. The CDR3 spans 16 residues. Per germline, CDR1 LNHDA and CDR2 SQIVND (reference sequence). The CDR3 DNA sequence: TGTGCCAGTAGTATAACCGGTCTCGCTGGGGCCAACGTCCTGACTTTC. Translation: CASSITGLAGANVLTF.

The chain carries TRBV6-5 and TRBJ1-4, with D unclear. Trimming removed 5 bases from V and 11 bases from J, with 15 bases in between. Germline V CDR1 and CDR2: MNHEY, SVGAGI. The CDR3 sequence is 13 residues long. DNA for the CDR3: TGTGCCAGCAGTCCTGGTCCGCGTTGGAAACTGTTTTTT. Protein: CASSPGPRWKLFF.

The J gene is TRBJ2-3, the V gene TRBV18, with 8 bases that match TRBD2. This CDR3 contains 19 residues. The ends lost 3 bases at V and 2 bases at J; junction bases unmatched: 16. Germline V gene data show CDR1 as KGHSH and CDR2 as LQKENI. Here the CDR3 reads CASSPFRSGTRRDTDTQYF. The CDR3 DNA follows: TGTGCCAGCTCACCGTTTCGTAGCGGGACCCGCCGAGACACAGATACGCAGTATTTT. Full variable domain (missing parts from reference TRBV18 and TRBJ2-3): NAGVMQNPRHLVRRRGQEARLRCSPMKGHSHVYWYRQLPEEGLKFMVYLQKENIIDESGMPKERFSAEFPKEGPSILRIQQVVRGDSAAYFCASSPFRSGTRRDTDTQYFGPGTRLTVL.

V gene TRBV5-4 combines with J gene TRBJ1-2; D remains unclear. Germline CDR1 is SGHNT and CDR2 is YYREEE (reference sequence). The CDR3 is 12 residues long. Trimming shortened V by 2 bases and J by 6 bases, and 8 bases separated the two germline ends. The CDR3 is CASSLASDGYTF. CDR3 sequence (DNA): TGTGCCAGCAGCTTAGCGTCTGATGGCTACACCTTC.

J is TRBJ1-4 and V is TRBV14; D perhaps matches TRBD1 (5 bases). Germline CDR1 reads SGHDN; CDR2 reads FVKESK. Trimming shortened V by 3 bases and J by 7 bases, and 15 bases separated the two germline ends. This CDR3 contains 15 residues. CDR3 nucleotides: TGTGCCAGCAGCCAGACAGCCCCTTCGATTGAAAAACTGTTTTTT. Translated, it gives CASSQTAPSIEKLFF.

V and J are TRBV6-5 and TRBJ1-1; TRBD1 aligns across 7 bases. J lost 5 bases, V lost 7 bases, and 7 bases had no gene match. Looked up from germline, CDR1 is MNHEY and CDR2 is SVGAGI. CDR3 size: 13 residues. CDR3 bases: TGTGCCAGCATTCAGACAGGGAGTACTGAAGCTTTCTTT. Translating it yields CASIQTGSTEAFF.

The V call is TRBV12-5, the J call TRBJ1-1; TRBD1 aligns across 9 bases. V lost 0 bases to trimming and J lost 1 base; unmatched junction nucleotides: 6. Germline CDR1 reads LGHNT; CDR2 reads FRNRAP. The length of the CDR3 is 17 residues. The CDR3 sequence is CASGLVVGTGPNTEAFF. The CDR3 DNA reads TGTGCTAGTGGTTTGGTAGTTGGGACAGGGCCGAACACTGAAGCTTTCTTT.

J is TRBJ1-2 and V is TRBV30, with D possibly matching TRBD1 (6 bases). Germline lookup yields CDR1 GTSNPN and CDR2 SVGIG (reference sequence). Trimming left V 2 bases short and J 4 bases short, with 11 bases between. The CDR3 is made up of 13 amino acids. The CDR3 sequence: CAWSLQGTYGYTF. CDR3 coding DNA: TGTGCCTGGAGTCTGCAGGGGACCTATGGCTACACCTTC.

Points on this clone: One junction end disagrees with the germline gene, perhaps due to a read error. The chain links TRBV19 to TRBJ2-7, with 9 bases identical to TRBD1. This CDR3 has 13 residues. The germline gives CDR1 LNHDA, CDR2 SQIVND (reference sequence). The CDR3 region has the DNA TGTGCCAGTAGTAGGACAGGGGACTACGGGCAGTACTTC. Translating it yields CASSRTGDYGQYF.

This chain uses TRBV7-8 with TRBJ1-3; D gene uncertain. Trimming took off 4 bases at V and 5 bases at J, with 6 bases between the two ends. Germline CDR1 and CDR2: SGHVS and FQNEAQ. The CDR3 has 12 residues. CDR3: CASSSSRNTIYF. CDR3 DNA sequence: TGTGCCAGCAGCTCTAGTAGAAACACCATATATTTT.

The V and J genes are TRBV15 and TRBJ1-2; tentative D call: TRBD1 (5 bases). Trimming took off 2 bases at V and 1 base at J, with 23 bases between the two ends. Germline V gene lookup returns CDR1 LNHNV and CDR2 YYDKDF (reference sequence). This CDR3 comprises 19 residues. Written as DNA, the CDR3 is TGTGCCACCAGCAGACCCCTAGGGGATCAGTCCCGCTTTAACTATGGCTACACCTTC. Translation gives CATSRPLGDQSRFNYGYTF.

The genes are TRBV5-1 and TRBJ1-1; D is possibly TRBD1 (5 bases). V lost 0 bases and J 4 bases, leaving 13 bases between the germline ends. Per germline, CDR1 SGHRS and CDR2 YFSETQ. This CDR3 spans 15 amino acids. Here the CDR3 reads CASSLVAGRGTEAFF. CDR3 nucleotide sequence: TGCGCCAGCAGCTTGGTTGCTGGGAGGGGCACTGAAGCTTTCTTT.

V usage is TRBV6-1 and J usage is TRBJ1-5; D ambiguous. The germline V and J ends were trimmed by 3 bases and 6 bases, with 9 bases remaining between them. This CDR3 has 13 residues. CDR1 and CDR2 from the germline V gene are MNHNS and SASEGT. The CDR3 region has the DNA TGTGCCAGCAGTGATATAGGAGTTCAGCCCCAGCATTTT. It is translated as CASSDIGVQPQHF.

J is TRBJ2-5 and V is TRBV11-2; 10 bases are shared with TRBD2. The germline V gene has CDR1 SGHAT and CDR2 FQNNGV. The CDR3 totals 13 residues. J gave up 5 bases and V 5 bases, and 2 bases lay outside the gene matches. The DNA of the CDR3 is TGTGCCAGCAGCGGGGGACTAGCGGAGACCCAGTACTTC. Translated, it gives CASSGGLAETQYF.

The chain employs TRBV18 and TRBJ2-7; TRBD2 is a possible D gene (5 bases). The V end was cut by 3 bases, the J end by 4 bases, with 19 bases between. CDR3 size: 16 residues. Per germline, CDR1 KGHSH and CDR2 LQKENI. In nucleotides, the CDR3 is TGTGCCAGCTCACCCCCCCGTGGAGGTGGGGTATACGAGCAGTACTTC. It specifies CASSPPRGGGVYEQYF. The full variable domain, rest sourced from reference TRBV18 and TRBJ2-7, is NAGVMQNPRHLVRRRGQEARLRCSPMKGHSHVYWYRQLPEEGLKFMVYLQKENIIDESGMPKERFSAEFPKEGPSILRIQQVVRGDSAAYFCASSPPRGGGVYEQYFGPGTRLTVT.

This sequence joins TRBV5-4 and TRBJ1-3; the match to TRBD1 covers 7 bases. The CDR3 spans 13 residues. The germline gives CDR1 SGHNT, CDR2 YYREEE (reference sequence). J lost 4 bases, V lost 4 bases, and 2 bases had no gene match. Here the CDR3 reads CASSRDSGNTIYF. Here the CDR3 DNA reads TGTGCCAGCAGCCGGGACAGCGGAAACACCATATATTTT.

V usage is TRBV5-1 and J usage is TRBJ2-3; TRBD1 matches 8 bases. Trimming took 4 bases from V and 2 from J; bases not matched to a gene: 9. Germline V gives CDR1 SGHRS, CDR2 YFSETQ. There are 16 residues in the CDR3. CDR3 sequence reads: CASSVGQGLATDTQYF. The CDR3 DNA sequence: TGCGCCAGCAGCGTAGGACAGGGCCTTGCCACAGATACGCAGTATTTT.

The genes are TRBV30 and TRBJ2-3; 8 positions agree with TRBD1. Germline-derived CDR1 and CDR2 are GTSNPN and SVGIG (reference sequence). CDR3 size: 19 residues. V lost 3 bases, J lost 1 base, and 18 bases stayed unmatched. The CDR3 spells CAWSAIGVVPGQGTDTQYF. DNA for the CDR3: TGTGCCTGGAGCGCCATTGGTGTTGTACCGGGACAGGGCACAGATACGCAGTATTTT.

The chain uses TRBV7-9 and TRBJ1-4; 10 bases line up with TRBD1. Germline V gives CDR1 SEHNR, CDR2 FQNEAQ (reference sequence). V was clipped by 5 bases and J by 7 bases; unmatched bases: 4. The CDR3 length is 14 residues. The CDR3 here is CASSQGQGSEKLFF. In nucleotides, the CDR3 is TGTGCCAGCAGCCAGGGACAGGGGAGTGAAAAACTGTTTTTT. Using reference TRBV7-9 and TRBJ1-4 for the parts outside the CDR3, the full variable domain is DTGVSQNPRHKITKRGQNVTFRCDPISEHNRLYWYRQTLGQGPEFLTYFQNEAQLEKSRLLSDRFSAERPKGSFSTLEIQRTEQGDSAMYLCASSQGQGSEKLFFGSGTQLSVL.

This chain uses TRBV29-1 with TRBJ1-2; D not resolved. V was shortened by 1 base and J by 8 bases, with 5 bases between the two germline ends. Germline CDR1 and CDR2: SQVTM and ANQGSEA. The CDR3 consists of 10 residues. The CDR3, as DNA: TGCAGCGTTGAAGGAAGCGGCTACACCTTC. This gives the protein CSVEGSGYTF.

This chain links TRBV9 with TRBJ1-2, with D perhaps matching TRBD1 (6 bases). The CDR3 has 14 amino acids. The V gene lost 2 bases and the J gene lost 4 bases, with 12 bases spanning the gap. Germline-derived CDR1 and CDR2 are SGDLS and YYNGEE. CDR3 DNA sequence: TGTGCCAGCAGCGTGGCCACAGGGTCCTATGGCTACACCTTC. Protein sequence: CASSVATGSYGYTF.

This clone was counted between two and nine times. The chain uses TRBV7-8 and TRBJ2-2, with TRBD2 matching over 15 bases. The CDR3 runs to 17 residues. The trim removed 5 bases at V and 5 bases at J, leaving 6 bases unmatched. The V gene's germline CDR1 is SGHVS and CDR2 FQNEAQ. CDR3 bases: TGTGCCAGCAGCCCGGGACTAGCGGGGGGAGGGACCGGGGAGCTGTTTTTT. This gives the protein CASSPGLAGGGTGELFF. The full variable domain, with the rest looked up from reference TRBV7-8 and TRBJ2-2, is GAGVSQSPRYKVAKRGQDVALRCDPISGHVSLFWYQQALGQGPEFLTYFQNEAQLDKSGLPSDRFFAERPEGSVSTLKIQRTQQEDSAVYLCASSPGLAGGGTGELFFGEGSRLTVL.

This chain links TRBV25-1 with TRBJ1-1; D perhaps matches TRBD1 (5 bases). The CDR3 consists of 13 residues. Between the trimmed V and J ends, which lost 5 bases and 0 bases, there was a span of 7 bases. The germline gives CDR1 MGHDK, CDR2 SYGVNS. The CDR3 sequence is CASSTGMNTEAFF. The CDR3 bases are TGTGCCAGCAGTACAGGCATGAACACTGAAGCTTTCTTT.

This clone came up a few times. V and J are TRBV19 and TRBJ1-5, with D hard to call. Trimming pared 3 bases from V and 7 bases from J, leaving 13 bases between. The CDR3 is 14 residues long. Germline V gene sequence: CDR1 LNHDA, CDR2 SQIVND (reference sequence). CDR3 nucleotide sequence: TGTGCCAGTAGTATCGCGGTGAAGTACCAGCCCCAGCATTTT. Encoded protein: CASSIAVKYQPQHF.

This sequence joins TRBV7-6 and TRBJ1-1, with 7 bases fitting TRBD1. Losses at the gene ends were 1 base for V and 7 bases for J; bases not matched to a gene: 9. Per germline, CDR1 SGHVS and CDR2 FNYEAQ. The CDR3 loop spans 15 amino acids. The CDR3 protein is CASSLDRQGRVEAFF. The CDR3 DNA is TGTGCCAGCAGCTTAGATCGACAGGGAAGGGTTGAAGCTTTCTTT.

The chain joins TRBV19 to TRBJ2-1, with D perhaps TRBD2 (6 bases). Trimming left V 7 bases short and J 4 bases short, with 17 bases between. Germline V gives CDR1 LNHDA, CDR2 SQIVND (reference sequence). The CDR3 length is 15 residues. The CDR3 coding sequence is TGTGCCAGTACCCTCTTGGCGGGGCTTTACAATGAGCAGTTCTTC. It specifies CASTLLAGLYNEQFF.

The CDR3 region is CAWSTGRTSGSSYEQYF. The DNA of the CDR3 is TGTGCCTGGAGTACCGGGAGGACTAGCGGGAGCTCCTACGAGCAGTACTTC. The J gene is TRBJ2-7, the V gene TRBV30; 13 bases agree with TRBD2. Germline CDR1 and CDR2: GTSNPN and SVGIG (reference sequence). The CDR3 has 17 residues. Unmatched junction bases numbered 7, after V lost 2 bases and J lost 0 bases.

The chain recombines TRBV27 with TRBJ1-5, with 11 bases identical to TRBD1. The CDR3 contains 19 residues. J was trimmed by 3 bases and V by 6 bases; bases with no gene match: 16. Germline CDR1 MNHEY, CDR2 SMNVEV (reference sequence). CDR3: CASRPDRGRGHIDNQPQHF. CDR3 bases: TGTGCCAGCAGACCGGACAGGGGGCGCGGGCATATAGACAATCAGCCCCAGCATTTT.

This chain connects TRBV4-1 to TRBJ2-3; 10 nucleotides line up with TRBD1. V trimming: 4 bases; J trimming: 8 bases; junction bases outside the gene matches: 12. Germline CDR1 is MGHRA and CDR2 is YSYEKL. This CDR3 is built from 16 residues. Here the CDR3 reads CASSPRQGAVIGTQYF. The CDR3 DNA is TGCGCCAGCAGCCCGCGACAGGGGGCCGTAATAGGTACGCAGTATTTT.

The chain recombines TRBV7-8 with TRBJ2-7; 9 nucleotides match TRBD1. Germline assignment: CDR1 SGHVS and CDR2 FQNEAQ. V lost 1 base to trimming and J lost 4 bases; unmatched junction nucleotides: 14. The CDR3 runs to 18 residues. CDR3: CASSLGGVRDRAFYEQYF. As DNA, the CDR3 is TGTGCCAGCAGCTTAGGAGGGGTGAGGGACAGGGCCTTTTACGAGCAGTACTTC. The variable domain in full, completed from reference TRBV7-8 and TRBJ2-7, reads GAGVSQSPRYKVAKRGQDVALRCDPISGHVSLFWYQQALGQGPEFLTYFQNEAQLDKSGLPSDRFFAERPEGSVSTLKIQRTQQEDSAVYLCASSLGGVRDRAFYEQYFGPGTRLTVT.